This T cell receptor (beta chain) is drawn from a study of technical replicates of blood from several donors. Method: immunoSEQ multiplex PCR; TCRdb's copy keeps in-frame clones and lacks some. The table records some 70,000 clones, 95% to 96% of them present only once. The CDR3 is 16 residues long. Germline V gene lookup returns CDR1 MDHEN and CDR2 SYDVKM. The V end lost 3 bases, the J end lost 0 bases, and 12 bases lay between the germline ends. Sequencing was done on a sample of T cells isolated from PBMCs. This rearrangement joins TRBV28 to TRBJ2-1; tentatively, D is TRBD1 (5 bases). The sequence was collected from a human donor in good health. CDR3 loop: CASSFRGTTSYNEQFF. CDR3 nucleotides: TGTGCCAGCAGTTTTAGGGGAACTACCTCCTACAATGAGCAGTTCTTC.